This T cell receptor beta chain was obtained from a study of CD8 T cells in Susac syndrome. The study, taken as a whole, reports: That the number of individuals in its TCR sequencing and HLA analysis was relatively small was acknowledged by the study.

The study sequenced TCR beta in blood CD8+ and CD4+ T cells. The multiple sclerosis control group comprised treatment-naive patients with stable or active relapsing-remitting disease. CDR3 length: 12 amino acids. The germline V gene encodes CDR1 SEHNR and CDR2 FQNEAQ (reference sequence). V was cut by 3 bases and J by 8 bases, with 8 bases left in between. For this clonotype: What it binds is unknown.

Random hexamers served to reverse transcribe roughly 0.45 to 1 ug RNA. Amplification of the TCR beta CDR3 was carried out by immunoSEQ multiplex PCR, which spanned a total of 54 Vbeta and 13 Jbeta segments. TCRdb reanalysed the immunoSEQ multiplex PCR reads using MiXCR and keeps one entry per CDR3 protein. The table includes tens of thousands of distinct CDR3 sequences, around nine tenths detected once. Sequencing used CD8+ T cells from PBMCs. This TCR was recovered from a human donor with multiple sclerosis. The V and J genes are TRBV7-9 and TRBJ2-1; the D is unclear. The CDR3 nucleotides are TGTGCCAGCAGCTTTAGGCGTGATGAGCAGTTCTTC. Protein product: CASSFRRDEQFF.